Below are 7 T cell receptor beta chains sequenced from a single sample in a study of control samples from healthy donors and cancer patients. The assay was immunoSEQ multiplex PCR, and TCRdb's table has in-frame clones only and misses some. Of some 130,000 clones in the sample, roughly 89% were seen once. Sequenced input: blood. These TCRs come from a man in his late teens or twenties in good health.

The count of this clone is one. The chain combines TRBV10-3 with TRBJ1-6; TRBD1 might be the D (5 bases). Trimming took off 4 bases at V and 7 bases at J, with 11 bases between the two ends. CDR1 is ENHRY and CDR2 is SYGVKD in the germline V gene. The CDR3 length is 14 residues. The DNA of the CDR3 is TGTGCCATCAGTGTTTCCAGGGAGAATTCACCCCTCCACTTT. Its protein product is CAISVSRENSPLHF.

CDR3 coding DNA: TGTGCCACCAGCAGAGTTCGGGGAAGAAACTGGGCTAGCCGACTCTACAATGAGCAGTTCTTC. It is translated as CATSRVRGRNWASRLYNEQFF. The chain links TRBV15 to TRBJ2-1, with D possibly being TRBD2 (5 bases). Germline V gives CDR1 LNHNV, CDR2 YYDKDF (reference sequence). The CDR3 sequence is 21 residues long. V dropped 1 base and J dropped 3 bases, with 28 bases sitting between them. Together with reference TRBV15 and TRBJ2-1, the CDR3 gives the full variable domain: DAMVIQNPRYQVTQFGKPVTLSCSQTLNHNVMYWYQQKSSQAPKLLFHYYDKDFNNEADTPDNFQSRRPNTSFCFLDIRSPGLGDTAMYLCATSRVRGRNWASRLYNEQFFGPGTRLTVL.

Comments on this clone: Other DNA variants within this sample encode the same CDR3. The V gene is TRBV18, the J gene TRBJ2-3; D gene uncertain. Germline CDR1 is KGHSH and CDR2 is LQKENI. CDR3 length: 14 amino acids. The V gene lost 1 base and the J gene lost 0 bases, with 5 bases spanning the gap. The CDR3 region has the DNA TGTGCCAGCTCACCACGCCCCAGCACAGATACGCAGTATTTT. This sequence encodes CASSPRPSTDTQYF.

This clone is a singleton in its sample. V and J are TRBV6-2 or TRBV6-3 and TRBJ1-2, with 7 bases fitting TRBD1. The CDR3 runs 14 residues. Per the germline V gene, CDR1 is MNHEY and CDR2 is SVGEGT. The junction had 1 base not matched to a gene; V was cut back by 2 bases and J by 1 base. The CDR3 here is CASSYGTDNYGYTF. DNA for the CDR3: TGTGCCAGCAGTTACGGGACAGATAACTATGGCTACACCTTC.

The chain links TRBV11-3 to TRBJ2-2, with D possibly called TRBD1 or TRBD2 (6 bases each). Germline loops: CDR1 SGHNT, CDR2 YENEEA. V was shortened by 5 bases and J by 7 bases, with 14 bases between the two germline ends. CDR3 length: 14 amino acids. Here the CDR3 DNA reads TGTGCCAGCAGCCGGGGGACAACCCTCGGGGAGCTGTTTTTT. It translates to CASSRGTTLGELFF.

In DNA form, the CDR3 reads TGTGCCAGCAGTCCCCTAGGGGGCACAGATACGCAGTATTTT. Translated: CASSPLGGTDTQYF. The chain has TRBV27 and TRBJ2-3; possible D gene TRBD1, 5 bases. The CDR3 has 14 residues. The germline gives CDR1 MNHEY, CDR2 SMNVEV (reference sequence). V dropped 5 bases and J dropped 1 base, with 10 bases sitting between them.

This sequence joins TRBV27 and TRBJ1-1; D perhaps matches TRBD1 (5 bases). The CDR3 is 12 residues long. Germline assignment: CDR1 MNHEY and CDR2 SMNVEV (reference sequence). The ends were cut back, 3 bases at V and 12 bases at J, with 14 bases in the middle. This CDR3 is CASSLSGAVTFF. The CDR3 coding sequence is TGTGCCAGCAGTTTGAGTGGGGCTGTGACTTTCTTT.